This T cell receptor (beta chain) comes out of a study of T cell responses to AZD1222 COVID-19 vaccine. Between the trimmed V and J ends, which lost 3 bases and 3 bases, there was a span of 11 bases. CDR1 and CDR2 (germline): MNHEY, SMNVEV (reference sequence). This CDR3 spans 14 amino acids. The sample holds one count of this clone. Sequencing was performed with immunoSEQ multiplex PCR; in TCRdb, only in-frame clones are kept and a portion is missing. In the table there are approximately 77,000 clones, about 92% of which are singletons. This TCR came from an adult who received the AZD1222 COVID-19 vaccine. The specimen was peripheral blood, collected 28 days after the second AZD1222 dose. This chain links TRBV27 with TRBJ2-5; TRBD1 is a possible D gene (6 bases). The CDR3 nucleotides are TGTGCCAGCAGTTTTGGGGCAGGGGAAGAGACCCAGTACTTC. Its protein product is CASSFGAGEETQYF.